The text below deals with one T cell receptor (beta chain). Methods used by the authors: Researchers report that nucleated cell counts were estimated from reference gene primer amplification. Assay used: immunoSEQ multiplex PCR; TCRdb lists only in-frame clones, some missing. D and trimming were read from the DNA, whereas the V and J calls and clone size are those reported in that table. The table has 340,000 or so clones, 70% to 90% seen once. The data stem from a study of blood T cell repertoires in COVID-19. In the study overall: PBMCs, B-cell-depleted T cells, or T cells provided the cDNA or gDNA that made up the material.

The CDR3 covers 12 residues. Trimming took off 4 bases at V and 6 bases at J, with 10 bases between the two ends. Germline V lookup: CDR1 MNHEY, CDR2 SVGAGI. The sequencing sample was made of PBMCs or T cells enriched from blood (not recorded which). The V and J genes are TRBV6-5 and TRBJ2-7; D may be TRBD1 (5 bases). The TCR sequence derives from a middle-aged woman with acute COVID-19. CDR3 DNA sequence: TGTGCCAGCAGTTCGACAGTGGGCGAGCAGTACTTC. It is translated as CASSSTVGEQYF.